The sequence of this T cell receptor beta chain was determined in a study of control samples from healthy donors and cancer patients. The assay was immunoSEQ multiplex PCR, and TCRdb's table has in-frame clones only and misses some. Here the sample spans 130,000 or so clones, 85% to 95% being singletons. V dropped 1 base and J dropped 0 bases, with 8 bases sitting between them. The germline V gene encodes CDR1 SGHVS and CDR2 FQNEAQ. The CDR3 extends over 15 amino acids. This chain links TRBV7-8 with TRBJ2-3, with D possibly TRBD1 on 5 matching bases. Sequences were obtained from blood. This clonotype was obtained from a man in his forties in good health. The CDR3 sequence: CASSLEGFSTDTQYF. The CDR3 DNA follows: TGTGCCAGCAGCTTAGAGGGGTTTAGCACAGATACGCAGTATTTT.